The 10 T cell receptor beta chains below come from one sample, sequenced in a study of cytomegalovirus exposure and HLA in healthy donors. Use of 60 Vbeta and 13 Jbeta primers characterized the PCR. Measured with immunoSEQ multiplex PCR; TCRdb has only the in-frame clones, and not every one. The repertoire holds 150,000 to 200,000 clones, with around four fifths as singletons. Source material: PBMCs. The source of these receptors is a man aged 18 to 35 in good health and CMV-seropositive.

The V gene is TRBV16, the J gene TRBJ1-5; TRBD1 might be the D (6 bases). This CDR3 is 14 amino acids long. Germline V gene data show CDR1 as KGHSY and CDR2 as FQNENV. Trimming cost V 2 bases and J 5 bases, with 10 bases left between them. CDR3 in amino acids: CASSQHRDDQPQHF. CDR3 nucleotides: TGTGCCAGCAGCCAACACAGGGATGATCAGCCCCAGCATTTT.

The V call is TRBV27, the J call TRBJ2-7; 8 bases map to TRBD1. CDR1 and CDR2 from the germline V gene are MNHEY and SMNVEV (reference sequence). The V gene end was trimmed by 5 bases and the J gene end by 3 bases; junction bases not matched to a gene: 6. This CDR3 spans 14 amino acids. DNA for the CDR3: TGTGCCAGCAGTCCCGGACAGGGTTTCTACGAGCAGTACTTC. This encodes CASSPGQGFYEQYF.

The chain has TRBV2 and TRBJ2-5; weak D call: TRBD2 (7 bases). The CDR3 is made up of 17 amino acids. Germline CDR1 is SNHLY and CDR2 is FYNNEI. Trimming took 2 bases from V and 5 from J, leaving 21 bases between them. The CDR3 coding sequence is TGTGCCAGCAGTGAATTTGGGGTGGGGGGGCCTTTGGAGACCCAGTACTTC. Translating it yields CASSEFGVGGPLETQYF.

V and J are TRBV28 and TRBJ1-2; D uncertain. CDR1 MDHEN and CDR2 SYDVKM come from the germline V gene. The V end lost 8 bases, the J end lost 4 bases, and 14 bases lay between the germline ends. The CDR3 consists of 13 residues. The CDR3 nucleotides read TGTGCCAGCGGCAGACTAGGATCCTATGGCTACACCTTC. Translation gives CASGRLGSYGYTF.

V and J are TRBV5-6 and TRBJ2-2; D ambiguous. Trimming removed 0 bases from V and 4 bases from J, with 4 bases in between. Germline V lookup: CDR1 SGHDT, CDR2 YYEEEE. The CDR3 contains 13 residues. The CDR3 loop reads CASSLGLTGELFF. CDR3 nucleotides: TGTGCCAGCAGCTTGGGTCTCACCGGGGAGCTGTTTTTT.

This sequence joins TRBV4-1 and TRBJ1-5, with 9 bases identical to TRBD1. V lost 1 base to trimming and J lost 7 bases; unmatched junction nucleotides: 8. This CDR3 contains 16 residues. Germline values: CDR1 MGHRA, CDR2 YSYEKL. In DNA, the CDR3 is TGCGCCAGCAGCCAAGTTGAGGGGACAGGGAAACAGCCCCAGCATTTT. Protein product: CASSQVEGTGKQPQHF.

The chain uses TRBV19 and TRBJ1-3; a possible D gene is TRBD1 (5 bases). Germline loops: CDR1 LNHDA, CDR2 SQIVND (reference sequence). The CDR3 length is 13 residues. The V gene lost 7 bases and the J gene lost 2 bases, with 9 bases spanning the gap. The CDR3 is CASKSRAGNTIYF. DNA for the CDR3: TGTGCCAGTAAGAGCAGGGCTGGAAACACCATATATTTT.

The chain links TRBV5-6 to TRBJ1-1; D is ambiguous. This CDR3 is 14 amino acids long. Germline lookup yields CDR1 SGHDT and CDR2 YYEEEE. The CDR3 DNA follows: TGTGAGAGCCGGGAGGGAAACATGAACACTGAAGCTTTCTTT. This translates into CESREGNMNTEAFF. Full variable domain (missing parts from reference TRBV5-6 and TRBJ1-1): DAGVTQSPTHLIKTRGQQVTLRCSPKSGHDTVSWYQQALGQGPQFIFQYYEEEERQRGNFPDRFSGHQFPNYSSELNVNALLLGDSALYLCESREGNMNTEAFFGQGTRLTVV.

As concerns this clone: This CDR3 is missing its conserved last phenylalanine or tryptophan, likely due to a read error. The V call is TRBV5-1, the J call TRBJ1-6, with a tentative D call TRBD1 (6 bases). This CDR3 is 17 amino acids long. Germline assignment: CDR1 SGHRS and CDR2 YFSETQ. Trimming removed 1 base at V and 1 base at J, with 12 bases between. For the CDR3, the DNA is TGCGCCAGCAGCTTGTCTCCAGGGACATCCTATAATTCACCCCTCCACCTT. This sequence encodes CASSLSPGTSYNSPLHL.

The chain recombines TRBV5-4 with TRBJ1-1; TRBD1 matches 10 bases. This CDR3 has 20 residues. Germline-derived CDR1 and CDR2 are SGHNT and YYREEE (reference sequence). The J segment lost 4 bases and the V segment lost 4 bases, leaving 22 bases of the junction unmatched. CDR3 in amino acids: CASSPWWETGGLGLITEAFF. In nucleotides, the CDR3 is TGTGCCAGCAGCCCGTGGTGGGAGACAGGGGGCTTAGGGTTAATCACTGAAGCTTTCTTT.